The source of this T cell receptor beta chain is a study of patients and donors after allogeneic stem cell transplantation (dated by TCRdb to the early 2020s). As to this clonotype: The specificity of this receptor is unknown. Base qualities are not provided; no much larger clone lies one nucleotide away.

The receptor library was made with RT-PCR. Sequenced using a NextSeq 550. TCRdb reprocessed the public reads (quality trimming at Q25 with fastp, clone calling with MiXCR) and kept in-frame beta chains. Entries that share a CDR3 protein sequence are merged under the most common genes and DNA. The sample table holds 150,000 to 200,000 distinct CDR3 sequences, of which around two fifths were seen once. The ten top clones hold 33% of the sample. This sequence originates from a human donor who was either an allogeneic HSCT recipient or a stem cell or donor lymphocyte infusion donor (not recorded which). It is not recorded whose cells these are; they may come from a transplant donor. Sample: blood, either unsorted or a sorted T cell fraction (not recorded which).

The DNA sequence reads TGTGCCAGCAGTCCAAAGACAGGGAAAGCCTACGAGCAGTACTTC. This codes for CASSPKTGKAYEQYF. Rearrangement joined TRBV28 to TRBJ2-7, with TRBD1 matching 7 junction bases. Trimming removed 5 bases from V and 2 bases from J; the gene matches leave 9 bases unexplained. The CDR3 covers 15 residues, taking in both the cysteine and the phenylalanine. Of the read, only the CDR3 DNA is kept; its 45 bases are in frame from base 1. From the germline V gene, CDR1 is MDHEN and CDR2 is SYDVKM.